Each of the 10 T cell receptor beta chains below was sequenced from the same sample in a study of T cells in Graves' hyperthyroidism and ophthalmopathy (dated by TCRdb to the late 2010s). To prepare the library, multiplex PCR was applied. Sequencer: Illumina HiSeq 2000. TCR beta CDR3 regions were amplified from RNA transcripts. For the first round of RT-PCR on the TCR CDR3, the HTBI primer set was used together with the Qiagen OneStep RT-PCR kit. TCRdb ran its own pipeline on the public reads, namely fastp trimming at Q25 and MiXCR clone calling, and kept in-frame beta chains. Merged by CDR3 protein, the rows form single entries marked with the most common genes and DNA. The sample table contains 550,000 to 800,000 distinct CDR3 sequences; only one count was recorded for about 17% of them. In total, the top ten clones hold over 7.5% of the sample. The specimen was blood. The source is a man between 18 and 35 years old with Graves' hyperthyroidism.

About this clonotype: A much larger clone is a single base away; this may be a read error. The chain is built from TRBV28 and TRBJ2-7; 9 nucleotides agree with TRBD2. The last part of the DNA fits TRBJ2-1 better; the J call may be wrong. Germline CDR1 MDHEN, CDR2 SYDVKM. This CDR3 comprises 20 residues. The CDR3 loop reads CASSFRGWLAGRAPNYEQFF. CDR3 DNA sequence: TGTGCCAGCAGTTTTAGGGGTTGGCTAGCGGGACGAGCGCCAAACTACGAGCAGTTCTTC.

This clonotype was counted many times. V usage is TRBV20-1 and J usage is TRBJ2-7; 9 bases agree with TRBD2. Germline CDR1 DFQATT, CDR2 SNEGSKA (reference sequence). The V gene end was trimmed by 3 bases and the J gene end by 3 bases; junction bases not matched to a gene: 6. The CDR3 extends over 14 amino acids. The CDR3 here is CSASLAGSDYEQYF. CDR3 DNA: TGCAGTGCTAGTCTAGCGGGGAGCGACTACGAGCAGTACTTC.

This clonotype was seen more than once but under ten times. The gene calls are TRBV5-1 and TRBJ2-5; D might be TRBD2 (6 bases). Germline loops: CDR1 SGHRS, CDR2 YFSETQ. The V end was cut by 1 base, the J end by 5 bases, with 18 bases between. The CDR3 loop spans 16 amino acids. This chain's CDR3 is CASSLRSRSGGETQYF. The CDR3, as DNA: TGCGCCAGCAGCTTGAGGAGTAGGTCAGGAGGGGAGACCCAGTACTTC.

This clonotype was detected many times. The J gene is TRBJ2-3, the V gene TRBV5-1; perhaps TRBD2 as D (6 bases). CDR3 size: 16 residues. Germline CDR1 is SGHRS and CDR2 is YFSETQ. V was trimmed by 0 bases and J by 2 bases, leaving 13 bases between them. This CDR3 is CASSLALGGTTDTQYF. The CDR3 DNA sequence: TGCGCCAGCAGCTTGGCCTTAGGCGGGACCACAGATACGCAGTATTTT.

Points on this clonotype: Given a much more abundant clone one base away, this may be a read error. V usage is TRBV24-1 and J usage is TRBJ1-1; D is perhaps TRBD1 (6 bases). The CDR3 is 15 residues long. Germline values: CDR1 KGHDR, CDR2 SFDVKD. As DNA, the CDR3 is TGTGCCACCAGTGATGGGGGAGGCAGGGACACTGAAGCTCTCTTT. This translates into CATSDGGGRDTEALF.

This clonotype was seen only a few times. CDR3 region: CSASDAGKGYTF. In DNA, the CDR3 is TGCAGTGCTAGCGATGCAGGCAAGGGCTACACCTTC. The chain recombines TRBV20-1 with TRBJ1-2, with D unresolved. Trimming stripped 3 bases from V and 8 bases from J, with 13 bases between. The CDR3 covers 12 residues. Looked up from germline, CDR1 is DFQATT and CDR2 is SNEGSKA (reference sequence).

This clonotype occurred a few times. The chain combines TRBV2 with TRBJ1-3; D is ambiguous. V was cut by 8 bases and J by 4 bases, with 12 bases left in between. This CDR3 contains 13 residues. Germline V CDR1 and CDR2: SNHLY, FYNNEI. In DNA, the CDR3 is TGTGCCAGCTGGGCAGCAGGCGGAAACACCATATATTTT. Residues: CASWAAGGNTIYF.

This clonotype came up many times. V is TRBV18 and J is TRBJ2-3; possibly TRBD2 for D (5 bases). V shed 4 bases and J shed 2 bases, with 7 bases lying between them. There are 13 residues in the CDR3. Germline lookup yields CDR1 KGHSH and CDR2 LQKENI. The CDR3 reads CASSLGDTDTQYF. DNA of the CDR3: TGTGCCAGCTCACTCGGGGACACAGATACGCAGTATTTT.

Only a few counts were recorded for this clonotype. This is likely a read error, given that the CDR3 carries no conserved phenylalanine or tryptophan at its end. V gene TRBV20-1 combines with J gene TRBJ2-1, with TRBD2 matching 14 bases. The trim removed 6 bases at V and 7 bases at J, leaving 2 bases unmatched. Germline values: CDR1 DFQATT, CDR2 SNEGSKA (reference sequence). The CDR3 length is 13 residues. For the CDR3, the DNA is TGCAGTGCCAGACTAGCGGGAGGGAATGAGCAGTTCTCC. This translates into CSARLAGGNEQFS.

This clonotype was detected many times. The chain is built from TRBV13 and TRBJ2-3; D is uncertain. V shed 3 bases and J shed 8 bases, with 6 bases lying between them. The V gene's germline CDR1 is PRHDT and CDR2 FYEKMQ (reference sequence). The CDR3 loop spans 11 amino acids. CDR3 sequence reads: CASSFRATQYF. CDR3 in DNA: TGTGCCAGCAGCTTTCGGGCTACGCAGTATTTT.